One T cell receptor beta chain is described in this entry. Symptom resolution, clearance, or two negative PCRs marked donors in Cohort 3 as recovered. The data derive from a study of blood T cell repertoires in COVID-19. Study-level background: The analysed material was cDNA or gDNA that came from T cells, B-cell-depleted T cells, or PBMCs.

Unmatched junction bases numbered 7, after V lost 6 bases and J lost 5 bases. The CDR3 totals 15 residues. Looked up from germline, CDR1 is MDHEN and CDR2 is SYDVKM. Methods used by the authors: Reference gene primer amplification in the assay estimated nucleated cell counts. Clones were read by immunoSEQ multiplex PCR, and TCRdb kept only the in-frame ones, dropping some. That table furnishes V, J and clone size, whereas the DNA furnished D and trimming. The profile shows approximately 450,000 clones, over 75% of them singletons. The receptor was isolated from a young man who had recovered from COVID-19. This chain uses TRBV28 with TRBJ1-6; TRBD1 agrees at 7 bases. Sequenced material: PBMCs or T cells enriched from blood (not recorded which). In DNA, the CDR3 is TGTGCCAGCAGATTTTTAAGGGGGCATAATTCACCCCTCCACTTT. Encoded protein: CASRFLRGHNSPLHF.